The source of this TCR beta chain is a study of PD-1 blockade in classical Hodgkin lymphoma. Some clones are missing from TCRdb's copy, which holds only in-frame ones; the method was immunoSEQ multiplex PCR. The profile shows 50,000 to 65,000 clones, around 90% of them singletons. This clone was seen a single time. Relapse after autologous stem cell transplantation occurred in every patient, and brentuximab vedotin exposure varied. The patients, who had relapsed/refractory classical Hodgkin lymphoma, achieved best responses of complete response, partial response or progressive disease. V was clipped by 2 bases and J by 7 bases; unmatched bases: 9. CDR3 length equals 16 residues. Germline CDR1 and CDR2: KGHSH and LQKENI.

The source was peripheral blood mononuclear cells (PBMCs), collected before the second cycle of nivolumab. This chain links TRBV18 with TRBJ1-4, with TRBD1 matching 8 bases. The TCR originated in a human donor with classical Hodgkin lymphoma. The CDR3 DNA is TGTGCCAGCTCACCAGGACAGGGAGGGTCCGGTGAAAAACTGTTTTTT. Its protein product is CASSPGQGGSGEKLFF. Using reference TRBV18 and TRBJ1-4 for the parts outside the CDR3, the full variable domain is NAGVMQNPRHLVRRRGQEARLRCSPMKGHSHVYWYRQLPEEGLKFMVYLQKENIIDESGMPKERFSAEFPKEGPSILRIQQVVRGDSAAYFCASSPGQGGSGEKLFFGSGTQLSVL.